This T cell receptor beta chain was obtained from a study of T cell changes during pregnancy in multiple sclerosis. The CDR3 loop spans 15 amino acids. V lost 6 bases to trimming and J lost 0 bases, with 11 bases between them. Per the germline V gene, CDR1 is MNHEY and CDR2 is SVGAGI. Sequencing used immunoSEQ multiplex PCR; TCRdb keeps in-frame clones, though not all of them. Of more than 45,000 clones listed, approximately 94% are singletons. This specimen was CD4+ T cells from peripheral blood mononuclear cells, taken in the second trimester of pregnancy. This sequence originates from a female donor with multiple sclerosis, enrolled in a pregnancy study. The chain links TRBV6-5 to TRBJ1-4, with a possible D match to TRBD1 (6 bases). CDR3 amino acids: CASRRTVSTNEKLFF. Written as DNA, the CDR3 is TGTGCCAGCAGGCGGACAGTCTCAACTAATGAAAAACTGTTTTTT.